This T cell receptor beta chain originates from a study of T cells expressing NK-cell markers. About this clonotype: Its matching antigen is unknown.

What made the TCR beta cDNA was 5'RACE template switching with UMIs. Reprocessing the 5' RACE reads, TCRdb reports a single entry for every CDR3 protein and omits DNA. The table gives 500,000 or so distinct CDR3 sequences; the top ten clones make up approximately 3.5% of it. Study-wide results and caveats: The study left the HCMV specificity of expanded NKG2C+ T cell clones unresolved. There were a handful of donors in whom these clonotypes also led the CD3+CD56-NKG2C+ fraction.

The length of the CDR3 is 14 residues. Germline CDR1 MGHDK, CDR2 SYGVNS. The source material was blood T cells: a sorted CD56 or NKG2C T cell subset, CD4+ or CD8+ T cells, or bulk PBMC T cells (not recorded which). The chain carries TRBV25-1 and TRBJ2-2; with no DNA, the TCRdb D assignment of TRBD2 cannot be verified. The sequence was obtained from a man younger than 30 in good health. This CDR3 is CASSELEGSGELFF. Looking up the rest from reference TRBV25-1 and TRBJ2-2 gives the full variable domain: EADIYQTPRYLVIGTGKKITLECSQTMGHDKMYWYQQDPGMELHLIHYSYGVNSTEKGDLSSESTVSRIRTEHFPLTLESARPSHTSQYLCASSELEGSGELFFGEGSRLTVL.